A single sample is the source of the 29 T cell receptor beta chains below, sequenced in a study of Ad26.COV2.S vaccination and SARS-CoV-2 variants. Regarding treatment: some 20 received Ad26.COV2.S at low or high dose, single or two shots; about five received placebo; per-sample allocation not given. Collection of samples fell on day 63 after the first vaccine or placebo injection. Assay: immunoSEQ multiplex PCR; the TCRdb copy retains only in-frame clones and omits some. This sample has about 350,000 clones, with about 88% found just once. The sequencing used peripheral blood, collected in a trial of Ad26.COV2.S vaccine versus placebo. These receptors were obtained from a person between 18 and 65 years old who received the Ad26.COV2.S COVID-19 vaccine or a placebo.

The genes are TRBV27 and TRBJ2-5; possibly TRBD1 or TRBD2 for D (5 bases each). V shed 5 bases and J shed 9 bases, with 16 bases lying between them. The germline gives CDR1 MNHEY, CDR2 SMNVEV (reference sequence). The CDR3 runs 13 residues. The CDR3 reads CASSPGVMGAQYF. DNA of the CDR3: TGTGCCAGCAGTCCTGGGGTGATGGGGGCCCAGTACTTC.

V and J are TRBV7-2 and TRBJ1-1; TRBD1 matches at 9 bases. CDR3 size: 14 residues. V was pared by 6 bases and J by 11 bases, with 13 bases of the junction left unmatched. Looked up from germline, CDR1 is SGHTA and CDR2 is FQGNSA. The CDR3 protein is CASRTTGGEGLAFF. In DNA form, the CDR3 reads TGTGCCAGCAGAACCACAGGGGGCGAGGGCTTGGCTTTCTTT.

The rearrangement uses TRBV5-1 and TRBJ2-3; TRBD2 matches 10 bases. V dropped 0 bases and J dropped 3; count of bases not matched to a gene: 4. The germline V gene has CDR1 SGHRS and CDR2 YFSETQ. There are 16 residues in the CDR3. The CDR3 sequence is CASSLELAGDTDTQYF. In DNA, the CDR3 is TGCGCCAGCAGCTTGGAGCTAGCGGGAGATACAGATACGCAGTATTTT.

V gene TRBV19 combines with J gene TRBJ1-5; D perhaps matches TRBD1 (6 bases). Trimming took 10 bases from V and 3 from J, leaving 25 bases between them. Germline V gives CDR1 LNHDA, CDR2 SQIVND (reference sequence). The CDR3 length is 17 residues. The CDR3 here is CATGLGGEGGINQPQHF. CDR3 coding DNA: TGTGCCACCGGACTTGGGGGGGAAGGGGGTATCAATCAGCCCCAGCATTTT.

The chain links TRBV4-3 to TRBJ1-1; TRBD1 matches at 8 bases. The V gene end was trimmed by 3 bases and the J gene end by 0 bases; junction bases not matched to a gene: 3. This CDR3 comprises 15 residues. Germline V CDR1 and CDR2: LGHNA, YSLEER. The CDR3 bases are TGCGCCAGCAGCCATTCGACAGGGGTGAACACTGAAGCTTTCTTT. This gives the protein CASSHSTGVNTEAFF.

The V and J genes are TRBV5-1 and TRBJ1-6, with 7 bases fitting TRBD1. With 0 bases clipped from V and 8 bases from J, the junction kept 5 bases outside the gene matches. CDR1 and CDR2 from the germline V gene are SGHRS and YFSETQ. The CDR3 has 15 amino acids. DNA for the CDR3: TGCGCCAGCAGCTTGGCCGGGACAGTGTATTCACCCCTCCACTTT. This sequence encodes CASSLAGTVYSPLHF.

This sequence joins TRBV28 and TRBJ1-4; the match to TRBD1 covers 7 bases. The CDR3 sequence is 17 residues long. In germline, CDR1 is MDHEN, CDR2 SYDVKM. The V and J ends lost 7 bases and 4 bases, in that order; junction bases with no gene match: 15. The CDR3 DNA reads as TGTGCCAGCACCCTGATGGAGACAGGGCATGGTAATGAAAAACTGTTTTTT. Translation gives CASTLMETGHGNEKLFF.

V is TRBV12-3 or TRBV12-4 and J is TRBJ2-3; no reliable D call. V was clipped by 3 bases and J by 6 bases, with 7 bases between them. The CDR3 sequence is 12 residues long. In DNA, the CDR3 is TGTGCCAGCAGTTTCTCTGGGGATACGCAGTATTTT. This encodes CASSFSGDTQYF.

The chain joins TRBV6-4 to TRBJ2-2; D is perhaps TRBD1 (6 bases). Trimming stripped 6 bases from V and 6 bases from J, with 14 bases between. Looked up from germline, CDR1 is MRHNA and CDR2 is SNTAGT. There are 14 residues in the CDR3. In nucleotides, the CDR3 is TGTGCCAGCAGCCGAAGCAGACAGGCCGGGGAGCTGTTTTTT. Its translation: CASSRSRQAGELFF.

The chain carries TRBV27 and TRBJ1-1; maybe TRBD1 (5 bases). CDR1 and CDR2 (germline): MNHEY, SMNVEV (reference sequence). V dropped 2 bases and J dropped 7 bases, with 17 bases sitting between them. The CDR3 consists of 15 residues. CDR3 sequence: CASSLVAGHSDEAFF. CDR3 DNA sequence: TGTGCCAGCAGTTTAGTAGCAGGGCATTCTGATGAAGCTTTCTTT.

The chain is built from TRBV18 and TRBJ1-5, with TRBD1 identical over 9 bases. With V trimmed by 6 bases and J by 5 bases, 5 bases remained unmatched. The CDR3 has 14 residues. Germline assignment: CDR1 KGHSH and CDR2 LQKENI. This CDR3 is CASSPGQGDQPQHF. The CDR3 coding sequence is TGTGCCAGCTCGCCGGGACAGGGAGATCAGCCCCAGCATTTT. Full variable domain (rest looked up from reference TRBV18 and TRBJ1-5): NAGVMQNPRHLVRRRGQEARLRCSPMKGHSHVYWYRQLPEEGLKFMVYLQKENIIDESGMPKERFSAEFPKEGPSILRIQQVVRGDSAAYFCASSPGQGDQPQHFGDGTRLSIL.

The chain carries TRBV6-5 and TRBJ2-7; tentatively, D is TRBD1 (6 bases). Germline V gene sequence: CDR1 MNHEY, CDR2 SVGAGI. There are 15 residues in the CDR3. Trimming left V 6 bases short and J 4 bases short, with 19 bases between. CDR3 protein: CASRPQGLSIYEQYF. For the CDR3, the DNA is TGTGCCAGCAGGCCCCAGGGGCTCTCTATATACGAGCAGTACTTC.

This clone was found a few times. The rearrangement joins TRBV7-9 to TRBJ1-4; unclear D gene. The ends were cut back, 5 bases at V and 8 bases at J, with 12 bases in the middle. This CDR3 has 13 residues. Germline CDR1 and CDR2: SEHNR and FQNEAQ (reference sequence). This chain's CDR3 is CASSPGFGEKLFF. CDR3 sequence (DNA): TGTGCCAGCAGCCCTGGGTTTGGCGAAAAACTGTTTTTT.

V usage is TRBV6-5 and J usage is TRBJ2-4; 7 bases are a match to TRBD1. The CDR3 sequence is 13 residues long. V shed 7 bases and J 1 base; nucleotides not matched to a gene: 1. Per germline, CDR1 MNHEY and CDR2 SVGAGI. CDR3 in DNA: TGTGCCAGCAAGGGGGCGGCCAAAAACATTCAGTACTTC. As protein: CASKGAAKNIQYF.

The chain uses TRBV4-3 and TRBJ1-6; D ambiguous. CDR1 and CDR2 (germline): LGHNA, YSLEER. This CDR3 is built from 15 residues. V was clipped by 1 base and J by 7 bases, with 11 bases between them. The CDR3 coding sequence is TGCGCCAGCAGCCAAGTTCAAGGAGGGAATTCACCCCTCCACTTT. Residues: CASSQVQGGNSPLHF.

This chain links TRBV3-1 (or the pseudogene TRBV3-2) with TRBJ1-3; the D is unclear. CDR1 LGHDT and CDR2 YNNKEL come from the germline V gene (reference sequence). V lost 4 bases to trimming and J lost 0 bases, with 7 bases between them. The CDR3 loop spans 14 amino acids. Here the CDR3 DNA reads TGTGCCAGCAGCCGTCGTGGCTCTGGAAACACCATATATTTT. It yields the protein CASSRRGSGNTIYF.

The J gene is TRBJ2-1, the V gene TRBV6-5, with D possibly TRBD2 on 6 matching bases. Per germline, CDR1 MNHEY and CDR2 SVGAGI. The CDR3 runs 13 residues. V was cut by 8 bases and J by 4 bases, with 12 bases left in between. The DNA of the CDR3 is TGTGCCAGCGGTAGCGGTCCTTACAATGAGCAGTTCTTC. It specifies CASGSGPYNEQFF.

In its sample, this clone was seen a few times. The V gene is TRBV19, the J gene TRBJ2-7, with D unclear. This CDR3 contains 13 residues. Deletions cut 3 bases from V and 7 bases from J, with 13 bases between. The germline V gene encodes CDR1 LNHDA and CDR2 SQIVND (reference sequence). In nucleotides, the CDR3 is TGTGCCAGTAGTATGAGAGACATGGGAGAGCAGTACTTC. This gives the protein CASSMRDMGEQYF.

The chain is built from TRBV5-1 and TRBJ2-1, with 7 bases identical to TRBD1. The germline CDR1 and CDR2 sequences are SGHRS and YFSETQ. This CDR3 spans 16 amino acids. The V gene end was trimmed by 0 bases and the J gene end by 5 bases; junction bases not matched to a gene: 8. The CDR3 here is CASSLEGVTGDNEQFF. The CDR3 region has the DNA TGCGCCAGCAGCTTGGAGGGAGTTACAGGGGACAATGAGCAGTTCTTC.

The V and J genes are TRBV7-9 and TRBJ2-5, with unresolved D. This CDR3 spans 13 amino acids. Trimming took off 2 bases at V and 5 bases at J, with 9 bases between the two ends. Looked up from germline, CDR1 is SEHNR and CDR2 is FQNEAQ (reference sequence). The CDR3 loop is CASSLPLGETQYF. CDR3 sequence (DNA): TGTGCCAGCAGCTTACCCCTGGGGGAGACCCAGTACTTC.

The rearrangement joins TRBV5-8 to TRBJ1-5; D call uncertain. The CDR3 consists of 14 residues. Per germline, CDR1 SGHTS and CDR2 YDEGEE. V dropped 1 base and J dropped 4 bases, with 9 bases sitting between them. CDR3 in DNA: TGTGCCAGCAGCTTGACTGGGAAAAATCAGCCCCAGCATTTT. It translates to CASSLTGKNQPQHF.

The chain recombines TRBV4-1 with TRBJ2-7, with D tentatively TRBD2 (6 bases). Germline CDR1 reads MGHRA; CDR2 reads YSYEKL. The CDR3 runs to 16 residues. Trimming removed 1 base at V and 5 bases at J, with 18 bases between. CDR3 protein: CASSQGVRGLVHEQYF. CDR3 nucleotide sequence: TGCGCCAGCAGCCAAGGTGTTCGGGGACTGGTCCACGAGCAGTACTTC.

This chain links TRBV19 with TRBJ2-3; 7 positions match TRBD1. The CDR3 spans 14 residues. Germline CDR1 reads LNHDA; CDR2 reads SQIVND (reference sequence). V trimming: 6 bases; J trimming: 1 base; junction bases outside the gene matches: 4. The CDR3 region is CASRTGMGTDTQYF. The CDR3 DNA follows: TGTGCCAGTAGGACAGGGATGGGCACAGATACGCAGTATTTT.

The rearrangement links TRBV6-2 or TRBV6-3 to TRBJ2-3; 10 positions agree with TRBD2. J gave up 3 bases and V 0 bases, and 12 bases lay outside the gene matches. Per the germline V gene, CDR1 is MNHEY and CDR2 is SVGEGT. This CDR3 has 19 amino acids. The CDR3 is CASSYSQWPISGGTDTQYF. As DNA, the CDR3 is TGTGCCAGCAGTTACTCTCAATGGCCTATTAGCGGGGGGACAGATACGCAGTATTTT.

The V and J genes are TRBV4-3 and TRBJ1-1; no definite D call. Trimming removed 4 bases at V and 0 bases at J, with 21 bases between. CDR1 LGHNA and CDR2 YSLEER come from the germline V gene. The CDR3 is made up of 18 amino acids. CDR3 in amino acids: CASSRSESRAGMNTEAFF. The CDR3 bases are TGCGCCAGCAGCCGGTCAGAAAGCAGAGCCGGAATGAACACTGAAGCTTTCTTT.

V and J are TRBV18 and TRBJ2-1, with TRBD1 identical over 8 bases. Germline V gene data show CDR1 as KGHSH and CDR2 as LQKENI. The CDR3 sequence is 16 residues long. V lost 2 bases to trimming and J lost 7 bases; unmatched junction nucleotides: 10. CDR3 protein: CASSPIQGASQNEQFF. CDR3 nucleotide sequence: TGTGCCAGCTCACCAATTCAGGGGGCGTCGCAAAATGAGCAGTTCTTC.

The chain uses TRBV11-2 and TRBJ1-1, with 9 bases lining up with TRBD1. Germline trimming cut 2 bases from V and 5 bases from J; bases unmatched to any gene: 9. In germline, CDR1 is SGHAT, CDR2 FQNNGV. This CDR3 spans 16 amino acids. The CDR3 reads CASSLTDRGTGTEAFF. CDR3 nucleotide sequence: TGTGCCAGCAGCTTAACAGACAGGGGGACTGGGACTGAAGCTTTCTTT.

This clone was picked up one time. The CDR3 here is CASSSPGGRQKGYTF. DNA for the CDR3: TGTGCCAGCAGTTCCCCAGGGGGCAGGCAGAAAGGCTACACCTTC. The genes are TRBV5-4 and TRBJ1-2, with TRBD1 matching 8 bases. CDR1 is SGHNT and CDR2 is YYREEE in the germline V gene (reference sequence). This CDR3 contains 15 residues. The junction had 14 bases not matched to a gene; V was cut back by 5 bases and J by 8 bases.

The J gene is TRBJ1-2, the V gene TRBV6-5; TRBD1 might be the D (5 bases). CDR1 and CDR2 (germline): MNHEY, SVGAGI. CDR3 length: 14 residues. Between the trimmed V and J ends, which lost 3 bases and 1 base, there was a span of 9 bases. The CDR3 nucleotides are TGTGCCAGCAGTTATGGGCAGGGTAACTATGGCTACACCTTC. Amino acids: CASSYGQGNYGYTF.